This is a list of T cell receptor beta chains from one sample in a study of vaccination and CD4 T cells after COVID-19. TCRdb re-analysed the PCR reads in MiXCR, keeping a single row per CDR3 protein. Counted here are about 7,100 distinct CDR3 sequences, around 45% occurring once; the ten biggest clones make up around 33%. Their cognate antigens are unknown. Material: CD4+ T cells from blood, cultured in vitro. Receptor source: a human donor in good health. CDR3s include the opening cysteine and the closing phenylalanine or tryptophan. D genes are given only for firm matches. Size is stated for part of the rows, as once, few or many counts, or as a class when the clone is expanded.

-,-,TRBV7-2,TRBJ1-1,TGTGCCAGCAGACAGGGTTTGAACACTGAAGCTTTCTTT,CASRQGLNTEAFF
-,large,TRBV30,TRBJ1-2,TGTGCCTGGACGGTCGGGGGAAACTATGGCTACACCTTC,CAWTVGGNYGYTF
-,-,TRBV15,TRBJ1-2,TGTGCCACCAGCAGAGATATGATAGGTGGCTACACCTTC,CATSRDMIGGYTF
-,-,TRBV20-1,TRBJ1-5,TGCAGTGCTAGACCCCCTTTAGAATATAGCAATCAGCCCCAGCATTTT,CSARPPLEYSNQPQHF
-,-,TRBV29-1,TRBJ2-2,TGCAGCGTTGGCGGGGAAACATCGAACACCGGGGAGCTGTTTTTT,CSVGGETSNTGELFF
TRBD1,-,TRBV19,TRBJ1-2,TGTGCCAGTAGTATTGGGACAGCTAACTATGGCTACACCTTC,CASSIGTANYGYTF
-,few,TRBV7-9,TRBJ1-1,TGTGCCAGCAGCCCGGATACTGAAGCTTTCTTT,CASSPDTEAFF
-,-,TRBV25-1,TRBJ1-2,TGTGCCAGCAGCTGGGGACACCTCAGAGATGGCTACACCTTC,CASSWGHLRDGYTF
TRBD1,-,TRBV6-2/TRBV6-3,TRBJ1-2,TGTGCCAGCAGTTACCTCCCCCCTCCGGGACAGCGCGCGTGGGGCTACACCTTC,CASSYLPPPGQRAWGYTF
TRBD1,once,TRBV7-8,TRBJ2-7,TGTGCCAGCAGAGGATTAGGGACAGGGGGAGTCTACGAGCAGTACTTC,CASRGLGTGGVYEQYF
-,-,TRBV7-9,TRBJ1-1,TGTGCCAGCAGCTTTAAGAACACTGAAGCTTTCTTT,CASSFKNTEAFF
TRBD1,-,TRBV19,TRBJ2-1,TGTGCCGTCCCTCCCCGGGACAGTGTTATGAATGAGCAGTTCTTC,CAVPPRDSVMNEQFF
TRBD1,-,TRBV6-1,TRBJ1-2,TGTGCCAGCACCTCCGGACAGACAGGGACCTCCAATGGCTACACCTTC,CASTSGQTGTSNGYTF
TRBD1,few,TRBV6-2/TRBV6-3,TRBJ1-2,TGTGCCAGCAGTTGGGGACAGGGAGCTAACTATGGCTACACCTTC,CASSWGQGANYGYTF
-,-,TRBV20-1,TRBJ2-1,TGCAGTGCTAGAGTTGGAGGGGATGGAGTACAATGGGAGCAGTTCTTC,CSARVGGDGVQWEQFF
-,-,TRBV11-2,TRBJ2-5,TGTGCCAGCAGCTTCAGCGGGGACAGAGTGGAGACCCAGTACTTC,CASSFSGDRVETQYF
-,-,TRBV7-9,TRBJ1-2,TGTGCCAGCAGCTTCGGACAAAACTATGGCTACACCTTC,CASSFGQNYGYTF
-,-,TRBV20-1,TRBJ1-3,TGCAGTGCTAGAGATGAAGGGTCGGACACCATATATTTT,CSARDEGSDTIYF
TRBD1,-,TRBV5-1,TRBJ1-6,TGCGCCAGCAGCTTGGAGGGGGCCTTTTCGGGGTCACCCCTCCACTTT,CASSLEGAFSGSPLHF
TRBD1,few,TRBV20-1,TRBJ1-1,TGCAGTGCCCAGACAGGGTTCACTGAAGCTTTCTTT,CSAQTGFTEAFF
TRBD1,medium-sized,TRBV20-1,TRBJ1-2,TGCAGTGCTAACCGGGACAGGGCGTTAGGCTATGGCTACACCTTC,CSANRDRALGYGYTF
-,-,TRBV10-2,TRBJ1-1,TGCGCCAGCAGTAACGGGGCCCCTGTCACTGAAGCTTTCTTT,CASSNGAPVTEAFF
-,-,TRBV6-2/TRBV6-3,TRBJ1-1,TGTGCCAGCAGTCCCTTCCCCGGGGAAGGTGCCACTGAAGCTTTCTTT,CASSPFPGEGATEAFF
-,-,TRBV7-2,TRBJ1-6,TGTGCCAGCAGCCTCAGAGGGGGGAGCATGAGGAATTCACCCCTCCACTTT,CASSLRGGSMRNSPLHF
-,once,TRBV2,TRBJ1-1,TGTGCCAGCAGTGAAATAGGAGCCATGAACACTGAAGCTTTCTTT,CASSEIGAMNTEAFF
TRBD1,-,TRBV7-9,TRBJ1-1,TGTGCCAGCAGCTTAGTAGAAAGACAGGGGATGGTAGCTTTCTTT,CASSLVERQGMVAFF
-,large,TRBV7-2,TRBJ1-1,TGTGCCCGAGACCGGAGGGAAACGAACACTGAAGCTTTCTTT,CARDRRETNTEAFF
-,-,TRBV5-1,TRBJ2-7,TGCGCCAGCAGCTCGACGAATAGACCCTACGAGCAGTACTTC,CASSSTNRPYEQYF
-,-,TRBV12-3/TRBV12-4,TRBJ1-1,TGTGCCAGCAGTTTAGGGCCGGCGGCTTTCTTT,CASSLGPAAFF
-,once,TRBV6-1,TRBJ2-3,TGTGCCAGCATGGGGTGGGCCAGCCACACAGATACGCAGTATTTT,CASMGWASHTDTQYF
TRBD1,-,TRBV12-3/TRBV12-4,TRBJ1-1,TGTGCCAGCAGTTACCGGGACAGGGCACCGTACGGGAACACTGAAGCTTTCTTT,CASSYRDRAPYGNTEAFF
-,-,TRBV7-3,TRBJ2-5,TGTGCCAGCAGCCCTGGGACTGGAGAGACCCAGTACTTC,CASSPGTGETQYF
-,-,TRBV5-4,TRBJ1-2,TGTGCCAGCAGCTTGGGTGGGACTAACTATGGCTACACCTTC,CASSLGGTNYGYTF